The rows below give T cell receptor beta chains drawn from one sample of a study of T cells after yellow fever vaccination. TCRdb reprocessed the 5' RACE reads with MiXCR, giving one entry per CDR3 protein. The sample has some 300,000 distinct CDR3 sequences; around 9.3% are singletons. The sample consisted of CD4+ T cells sorted from PBMCs, taken 5 days after the yellow fever booster vaccination. The receptor source for this set is a man between 18 and 35 years old who received the YFV17D yellow fever vaccine. Both conserved end residues are part of each CDR3. The order of the fields is D gene, clone size, J gene, V gene, CDR3 protein, CDR3 DNA. D genes are given only for firm matches. A row's size may be missing; if present it is once, few, many or a size class.

. . TRBJ1-1 TRBV4-1 CASSQVGGNTEAFF TGCGCCAGCAGCCAAGTTGGAGGGAACACTGAAGCTTTCTTT
. . TRBJ1-1 TRBV20-1 CSAREGSNTEAFF TGCAGTGCTAGAGAAGGCAGTAACACTGAAGCTTTCTTT
. . TRBJ1-2 TRBV7-2 CASSLGSLGGGYTF TGTGCCAGCAGCTTAGGGAGCCTAGGGGGTGGCTACACCTTC
. few TRBJ2-3 TRBV7-7 CASSPWALVGTDTQYF TGTGCTAGCAGCCCCTGGGCTCTAGTCGGCACAGATACGCAGTATTTT
. . TRBJ2-1 TRBV5-1 CASRPTLGKSREQFF TGCGCCAGCAGGCCTACATTAGGCAAGTCTCGGGAGCAGTTCTTC
TRBD1 . TRBJ2-5 TRBV27 CASRLLDRVETQYF TGTGCCAGCAGACTCCTCGACAGGGTAGAGACCCAGTACTTC
TRBD1 many TRBJ1-1 TRBV2 CASSGSGGEAFF TGTGCCAGCAGTGGTTCAGGGGGCGAAGCTTTCTTT
. many TRBJ1-3 TRBV28 CASSTGAGAGNTIYF TGTGCCAGCAGTACCGGGGCAGGGGCTGGAAACACCATATATTTT
. . TRBJ2-2 TRBV12-3/TRBV12-4 CASMGAGSGELFF TGTGCCAGCATGGGGGCGGGGTCCGGGGAGCTGTTTTTT
. few TRBJ2-5 TRBV19 CASSMGRRPIQETQYF TGTGCCAGTAGTATGGGCAGAAGGCCCATCCAAGAGACCCAGTACTTC
. few TRBJ2-5 TRBV12-3/TRBV12-4 CASRRSASETQYF TGTGCCAGCAGGCGAAGCGCCTCGGAGACCCAGTACTTC
. many TRBJ1-5 TRBV10-3 CAISRQEDQPQHF TGTGCCATCAGCCGACAGGAGGATCAGCCCCAGCATTTT
TRBD1 . TRBJ1-2 TRBV5-4 CASSDRGGANYGYTF TGTGCCAGCAGTGACAGGGGGGGAGCTAACTATGGCTACACCTTC
. few TRBJ2-1 TRBV9 CASTPSGGYNEQFF TGTGCCAGCACTCCCTCCGGGGGCTACAATGAGCAGTTCTTC
TRBD1 many TRBJ1-2 TRBV20-1 CSARLPQGVRGYTF TGCAGTGCTAGACTCCCTCAGGGGGTGAGGGGCTACACCTTC
. . TRBJ2-5 TRBV4-3 CASSLSEQGYETQYF TGCGCCAGCAGCCTCAGCGAACAGGGCTACGAGACCCAGTACTTC
. . TRBJ1-1 TRBV12-3/TRBV12-4 CASTPQIHTEAFF TGTGCCAGCACCCCGCAAATTCACACTGAAGCTTTCTTT
TRBD2 many TRBJ2-3 TRBV10-2 CASSERSGTYTDTQYF TGCGCCAGCAGTGAACGGAGCGGGACCTACACAGATACGCAGTATTTT
. . TRBJ2-5 TRBV5-4 CASSSPREETQYF TGTGCCAGCAGCTCCCCTAGGGAGGAGACCCAGTACTTC
TRBD2 many TRBJ2-3 TRBV12-3/TRBV12-4 CASTLVGASGAAQYF TGTGCCAGCACCCTGGTCGGGGCTAGCGGGGCGGCGCAGTATTTT
. few TRBJ2-1 TRBV7-2 CASSLGAGEYNEQFF TGTGCCAGCAGCTTAGGGGCAGGGGAGTACAATGAGCAGTTCTTC
. few TRBJ2-2 TRBV12-3/TRBV12-4 CASSTHGNGELFF TGTGCCAGCAGTACACATGGGAACGGGGAGCTGTTTTTT
TRBD1 . TRBJ2-1 TRBV27 CASSVTGVNYNEQFF TGTGCCAGCAGTGTAACAGGGGTAAACTACAATGAGCAGTTCTTC
. few TRBJ1-6 TRBV20-1 CSARDLARGRYNSPLHF TGCAGTGCTAGAGATCTGGCGAGGGGCCGTTATAATTCACCCCTCCACTTT
TRBD2 many TRBJ2-2 TRBV5-1 CASSLTSGSNTGELFF TGCGCCAGCAGCTTGACTAGCGGGAGTAACACCGGGGAGCTGTTTTTT
TRBD1 . TRBJ2-5 TRBV10-3 CAISEQGAGGRETQYF TGTGCCATCAGTGAGCAGGGGGCAGGGGGACGGGAGACCCAGTACTTC
. few TRBJ2-3 TRBV6-6 CASSYYDGGDTQYF TGTGCCAGCAGTTACTATGACGGTGGAGATACGCAGTATTTT
TRBD2 . TRBJ2-1 TRBV9 CASSVGPTSGGEQFF TGTGCCAGCAGCGTAGGCCCTACTAGCGGGGGTGAGCAGTTCTTC
TRBD1 . TRBJ2-1 TRBV20-1 CSASPGTGGPPYGNEQFF TGCAGTGCTAGTCCCGGGACAGGGGGCCCGCCGTACGGCAATGAGCAGTTCTTC
. . TRBJ2-1 TRBV11-3 CASSLDQSGSTSYNEQFF TGTGCCAGCAGCTTAGATCAGTCGGGATCAACCTCCTACAATGAGCAGTTCTTC
TRBD2 many TRBJ2-1 TRBV12-3/TRBV12-4 CASSLIAGGRNEQFF TGTGCCAGCAGTTTAATAGCGGGGGGGCGCAATGAGCAGTTCTTC
TRBD1 . TRBJ1-2 TRBV9 CASSRTQDRGYGYTF TGTGCCAGCAGCCGAACCCAAGACAGGGGTTATGGCTACACCTTC
. . TRBJ1-2 TRBV14 CASSQDIRGYTF TGTGCCAGCAGCCAGGACATTCGTGGCTACACCTTC
TRBD1 . TRBJ2-5 TRBV5-1 CASSFGTAKETQYF TGCGCCAGCAGCTTCGGGACAGCGAAAGAGACCCAGTACTTC
TRBD1 . TRBJ2-2 TRBV9 CASSLSGTVNTGELFF TGTGCCAGCAGTCTTTCCGGGACAGTTAACACCGGGGAGCTGTTTTTT
TRBD1 . TRBJ1-1 TRBV18 CASSSFTGTVNTEAFF TGTGCCAGCTCATCTTTCACCGGGACAGTGAACACTGAAGCTTTCTTT
TRBD2 few TRBJ2-2 TRBV4-1 CASTPIWLPLAGSGGELFF TGCGCCAGCACCCCAATATGGCTCCCCCTAGCGGGGTCCGGCGGGGAGCTGTTTTTT
. . TRBJ2-2 TRBV6-5 CASTGPGLSTGELFF TGTGCCAGCACCGGCCCGGGACTTTCCACCGGGGAGCTGTTTTTT
TRBD2 many TRBJ2-3 TRBV12-3/TRBV12-4 CASSFPAASGGADTQYF TGTGCCAGCAGTTTCCCCGCGGCTAGCGGGGGTGCAGATACGCAGTATTTT
. few TRBJ1-5 TRBV5-1 CASSLQGGNNQPQHF TGCGCCAGCAGCTTGCAGGGCGGGAACAATCAGCCCCAGCATTTT
. few TRBJ2-5 TRBV18 CASSPPGQRGETQYF TGTGCCAGCTCACCACCGGGACAACGGGGAGAGACCCAGTACTTC
. . TRBJ1-2 TRBV2 CASSAVLSYTF TGTGCCAGCAGTGCAGTCCTGAGCTACACCTTC
. . TRBJ2-7 TRBV6-2/TRBV6-3 CASRPTGGSYEQYF TGTGCCAGCAGACCGACAGGTGGCTCCTACGAGCAGTACTTC
. . TRBJ1-1 TRBV2 CASMRQLDTEAFF TGTGCCAGCATGAGGCAGCTAGACACTGAAGCTTTCTTT
TRBD1 few TRBJ2-2 TRBV2 CASRQGYGELFF TGTGCCAGCCGACAGGGCTACGGGGAGCTGTTTTTT
. few TRBJ2-5 TRBV15 CATSPRYQETQYF TGTGCCACCAGCCCCCGGTACCAAGAGACCCAGTACTTC
. . TRBJ2-1 TRBV19 CASSARRGHEQFF TGTGCCAGTAGTGCGCGCCGTGGGCATGAGCAGTTCTTC
. few TRBJ2-3 TRBV7-2 CASSLRGIVDTQYF TGTGCCAGCAGCTTGCGGGGTATCGTCGATACGCAGTATTTT
. few TRBJ2-7 TRBV7-6 CASSTRTGRGDEQYF TGTGCCAGCAGCACCCGGACAGGGCGGGGGGACGAGCAGTACTTC
. many TRBJ1-1 TRBV3-1 CASSQFSRTEAFF TGTGCCAGCAGCCAATTTAGCAGAACTGAAGCTTTCTTT
. few TRBJ1-4 TRBV18 CASLPGANEKLFF TGTGCCAGCCTCCCAGGGGCTAATGAAAAACTGTTTTTT
TRBD1 . TRBJ2-3 TRBV12-3/TRBV12-4 CASSLGGGASTDTQYF TGTGCCAGCAGTTTAGGAGGGGGCGCGAGCACAGATACGCAGTATTTT